The next 15 T cell receptor beta chains were all read from a single sample in a study of T cell responses to AZD1222 COVID-19 vaccine. TCRdb's table, derived via immunoSEQ multiplex PCR, lists solely in-frame clones and lacks some. This table holds approximately 110,000 clones, approximately 90% found once. Sequenced material: peripheral blood, taken on day 0 of AZD1222 vaccination. The source of these receptors is an adult in good health.

This chain links TRBV27 with TRBJ1-1; D gene ambiguous. Trimming left V 3 bases short and J 7 bases short, with 15 bases between. The CDR3 consists of 14 residues. The germline V gene has CDR1 MNHEY and CDR2 SMNVEV (reference sequence). The CDR3 is CASSFSGRGNEAFF. The DNA for the CDR3 is TGTGCCAGCAGTTTTTCGGGCCGGGGAAATGAAGCTTTCTTT.

This sequence joins TRBV4-2 and TRBJ1-2; D gene unclear. V lost 0 bases and J lost 8, with 13 bases in between. The CDR3 runs 14 residues. CDR1 and CDR2 from the germline V gene are LGHNA and YNFKEQ. The chain's CDR3 is CASSQDAARLGYTF. For the CDR3, the DNA is TGTGCCAGCAGCCAAGATGCGGCTAGACTAGGCTACACCTTC.

The V call is TRBV6-1, the J call TRBJ1-6; no reliable D call. Germline V CDR1 and CDR2: MNHNS, SASEGT. Trimming pared 0 bases from V and 11 bases from J, leaving 14 bases between. The CDR3 is 15 amino acids. As DNA, the CDR3 is TGTGCCAGCAGTGAAGCGTCGGTACCAAGCGCACCCCTCCACTTT. Protein: CASSEASVPSAPLHF.

The chain recombines TRBV2 with TRBJ2-2; D unclear. The ends were cut back, 6 bases at V and 6 bases at J, with 14 bases in the middle. This CDR3 spans 14 amino acids. The germline V gene has CDR1 SNHLY and CDR2 FYNNEI. The CDR3 is CASSPPYEPGELFF. The CDR3, as DNA: TGTGCCAGCAGCCCCCCTTACGAACCCGGGGAGCTGTTTTTT.

This chain joins TRBV6-1 and TRBJ2-1; D is perhaps TRBD2 (6 bases). Per the germline V gene, CDR1 is MNHNS and CDR2 is SASEGT. The length of the CDR3 is 13 residues. CDR3 amino acids: CAIMGDGGNEQFF. As DNA, the CDR3 is TGTGCGATCATGGGGGACGGGGGTAATGAGCAGTTCTTC.

The rearrangement links TRBV19 to TRBJ1-3; no clear D. Trimming pared 10 bases from V and 0 bases from J, leaving 10 bases between. The CDR3 is 13 amino acids. Germline V gene sequence: CDR1 LNHDA, CDR2 SQIVND (reference sequence). The CDR3 protein is CATSLGSGNTIYF. CDR3 nucleotide sequence: TGTGCCACCTCCCTGGGCTCTGGAAACACCATATATTTT.

The rearrangement uses TRBV7-2 and TRBJ1-1, with 9 nucleotides matching TRBD1. Germline loops: CDR1 SGHTA, CDR2 FQGNSA. With 4 bases clipped from V and 4 bases from J, the junction kept 7 bases outside the gene matches. The CDR3 is 15 amino acids. CDR3 protein: CASSSARTGVTEAFF. CDR3 nucleotides: TGTGCCAGCAGCTCCGCTCGGACAGGGGTCACTGAAGCTTTCTTT.

The V call is TRBV5-1, the J call TRBJ2-5, with D perhaps TRBD2 (5 bases). CDR1 is SGHRS and CDR2 is YFSETQ in the germline V gene. V was clipped by 5 bases and J by 6 bases, with 17 bases between them. This CDR3 region has 14 residues. The CDR3 DNA follows: TGCGCCAGCAGTGTGGGTAGCGCGCAAAAGACCCAGTACTTC. Encoded protein: CASSVGSAQKTQYF.

This clone was detected once. The gene calls are TRBV28 and TRBJ1-6, with TRBD1 as a possible D gene (6 bases). Germline CDR1 is MDHEN and CDR2 is SYDVKM. V was clipped by 6 bases and J by 6 bases, with 15 bases between them. The CDR3 covers 15 residues. The CDR3 spells CASRAPQGGNSPLHF. The CDR3 DNA is TGTGCCAGCAGGGCCCCACAGGGTGGTAATTCACCCCTCCACTTT.

V is TRBV11-3 and J is TRBJ2-2; D gene ambiguous. The V end was cut by 6 bases, the J end by 5 bases, with 10 bases between. The CDR3 contains 13 residues. Per germline, CDR1 SGHNT and CDR2 YENEEA. In DNA form, the CDR3 reads TGTGCCAGCAGTGATAGAAGGACCGGGGAGCTGTTTTTT. Protein: CASSDRRTGELFF.

This chain joins TRBV19 and TRBJ2-5; weak D call: TRBD1 (5 bases). Germline V gene data show CDR1 as LNHDA and CDR2 as SQIVND (reference sequence). Deletions cut 6 bases from V and 5 bases from J, with 19 bases between. The CDR3 has 15 amino acids. The CDR3 nucleotides are TGTGCCAGTAGGACCACGGTTGGGGCTGGGGAGACCCAGTACTTC. Encoded protein: CASRTTVGAGETQYF.

The V call is TRBV5-1, the J call TRBJ2-1; no reliable D call. Deletions cut 2 bases from V and 5 bases from J, with 8 bases between. There are 13 residues in the CDR3. Germline-derived CDR1 and CDR2 are SGHRS and YFSETQ. This CDR3 is CASSFGPDNEQFF. The CDR3 nucleotides are TGCGCCAGCAGCTTTGGCCCCGACAATGAGCAGTTCTTC. The full variable domain, in which reference TRBV5-1 and TRBJ2-1 provide the parts outside the CDR3, is KAGVTQTPRYLIKTRGQQVTLSCSPISGHRSVSWYQQTPGQGLQFLFEYFSETQRNKGNFPGRFSGRQFSNSRSEMNVSTLELGDSALYLCASSFGPDNEQFFGPGTRLTVL.

This clone was seen a single time. The V call is TRBV6-1, the J call TRBJ1-1; D is unclear. There are 13 residues in the CDR3. Germline V gene lookup returns CDR1 MNHNS and CDR2 SASEGT. Trimming cost V 0 bases and J 7 bases, with 9 bases left between them. This CDR3 is CASSEARGFEAFF. The CDR3 DNA reads TGTGCCAGCAGTGAAGCGCGAGGGTTTGAAGCTTTCTTT.

The V gene is TRBV29-1, the J gene TRBJ1-1; tentative D call: TRBD1 (5 bases). The CDR3 is made up of 17 amino acids. Looked up from germline, CDR1 is SQVTM and CDR2 is ANQGSEA. The ends were cut back, 7 bases at V and 0 bases at J, with 24 bases in the middle. The CDR3 DNA sequence: TGCAGCGCCCTCAACGTACGGGACGTTAGAATGAACACTGAAGCTTTCTTT. This translates into CSALNVRDVRMNTEAFF.

The gene calls are TRBV5-6 and TRBJ2-7; TRBD2 matches 9 bases. The trim removed 0 bases at V and 2 bases at J, leaving 0 bases unmatched. Germline V gives CDR1 SGHDT, CDR2 YYEEEE. This CDR3 comprises 14 residues. The CDR3 bases are TGTGCCAGCAGCTTGGCTAGCGGGACCTACGAGCAGTACGTC. Protein product: CASSLASGTYEQYV.